These 19 T cell receptor beta chains share one sample of origin, sequenced in a study of cytomegalovirus exposure and HLA in healthy donors. The PCR employed 60 Vbeta primers together with 13 Jbeta primers. This table comes from immunoSEQ multiplex PCR, and its TCRdb copy is limited to in-frame clones, with some not included. The data show roughly 98,000 clones, with roughly 80% seen just once and roughly 3.2% held by the top ten. The sample taken for sequencing was PBMCs. The origin of the receptors is a middle-aged man in good health and CMV-seronegative.

This clone was seen only once. V and J are TRBV9 and TRBJ2-7; 9 bases match TRBD2. Germline trimming cut 0 bases from V and 5 bases from J; bases unmatched to any gene: 6. The CDR3 has 15 residues. Germline CDR1 is SGDLS and CDR2 is YYNGEE. CDR3 amino acids: CASSVEIAGVDEQYF. The CDR3 nucleotides are TGTGCCAGCAGCGTAGAGATAGCGGGAGTCGACGAGCAGTACTTC.

The chain combines TRBV4-2 with TRBJ2-7; TRBD2 agrees at 11 bases. V was pared by 0 bases and J by 0 bases, with 1 base of the junction left unmatched. This CDR3 is built from 16 residues. Germline values: CDR1 LGHNA, CDR2 YNFKEQ. The chain's CDR3 is CASSQDGTSGSYEQYF. In DNA form, the CDR3 reads TGTGCCAGCAGCCAAGATGGGACTAGCGGCTCCTACGAGCAGTACTTC.

This clone was observed a handful of times. This chain uses TRBV7-9 with TRBJ2-7; 8 bases map to TRBD1. The CDR3 is 14 amino acids. With 3 bases clipped from V and 4 bases from J, the junction kept 5 bases outside the gene matches. CDR1 and CDR2 (germline): SEHNR, FQNEAQ (reference sequence). The CDR3 loop is CASSLGTGTYEQYF. In DNA, the CDR3 is TGTGCCAGCAGCTTGGGGACAGGAACGTACGAGCAGTACTTC.

This chain links TRBV6-5 with TRBJ1-3; D gene uncertain. V lost 2 bases and J lost 1, with 9 bases in between. The length of the CDR3 is 15 residues. CDR1 MNHEY and CDR2 SVGAGI come from the germline V gene. The CDR3 is CASSYRGSSGNTIYF. CDR3 DNA sequence: TGTGCCAGCAGTTACCGGGGATCATCTGGAAACACCATATATTTT.

V usage is TRBV5-1 and J usage is TRBJ2-5; 9 nucleotides align to TRBD2. CDR1 is SGHRS, CDR2 YFSETQ, per germline. J gave up 4 bases and V 4 bases, and 8 bases lay outside the gene matches. This CDR3 is built from 15 residues. The CDR3 sequence: CASSPNSGSGETQYF. CDR3 nucleotides: TGCGCCAGCAGCCCAAATAGCGGGAGCGGAGAGACCCAGTACTTC.

This clone showed up just once. The sample holds other DNA sequences that translate to the same CDR3. V and J are TRBV5-1 and TRBJ1-4; 9 bases match TRBD1. Germline trimming cut 4 bases from V and 14 bases from J; bases unmatched to any gene: 15. The CDR3 length is 15 residues. Germline V gives CDR1 SGHRS, CDR2 YFSETQ. The CDR3 region has the DNA TGCGCCAGCAGCCCGACGGGACAGGGTGCCGATAAGCTGTTTTTT. It specifies CASSPTGQGADKLFF.

The rearrangement uses TRBV28 and TRBJ2-1; D is possibly TRBD2 (6 bases). Germline V gene data show CDR1 as MDHEN and CDR2 as SYDVKM. The CDR3 runs to 15 residues. V was shortened by 6 bases and J by 3 bases, with 15 bases between the two germline ends. CDR3: CASRTGVSFYNEQFF. CDR3 nucleotide sequence: TGTGCCAGCAGAACGGGAGTGTCTTTCTACAATGAGCAGTTCTTC.

The chain carries TRBV6-5 and TRBJ2-3, with 9 positions matching TRBD2. CDR1 and CDR2 (germline): MNHEY, SVGAGI. The CDR3 length is 15 residues. V dropped 5 bases and J dropped 2; count of bases not matched to a gene: 5. This chain's CDR3 is CASSPPGLATDTQYF. CDR3 coding DNA: TGTGCCAGCAGTCCTCCGGGACTAGCCACAGATACGCAGTATTTT.

A single count supports this clone. The chain has TRBV5-1 and TRBJ2-5; D unclear. The germline CDR1 and CDR2 sequences are SGHRS and YFSETQ. The V gene lost 0 bases and the J gene lost 1 base, with 4 bases spanning the gap. The CDR3 consists of 13 residues. CDR3 protein: CASSLDSQETQYF. CDR3 nucleotides: TGCGCCAGCAGCTTGGACAGCCAAGAGACCCAGTACTTC.

V is TRBV7-8 and J is TRBJ1-5, with 12 bases that match TRBD1. With V trimmed by 5 bases and J by 9 bases, 8 bases remained unmatched. The germline gives CDR1 SGHVS, CDR2 FQNEAQ. This CDR3 comprises 15 residues. The CDR3 spells CASSAGTGGSMPQHF. The CDR3 bases are TGTGCCAGCAGCGCAGGGACAGGGGGCTCGATGCCCCAGCATTTT.

The chain joins TRBV30 to TRBJ1-1, with unresolved D. Germline CDR1 GTSNPN, CDR2 SVGIG (reference sequence). This CDR3 has 13 residues. Trimming pared 3 bases from V and 1 base from J, leaving 9 bases between. CDR3 amino acids: CAWSSPKNTEAFF. The CDR3 region has the DNA TGTGCCTGGAGCAGTCCCAAGAACACTGAAGCTTTCTTT.

The V call is TRBV19, the J call TRBJ1-1, with D uncertain. Germline lookup yields CDR1 LNHDA and CDR2 SQIVND (reference sequence). The CDR3 loop spans 13 amino acids. The ends were cut back, 7 bases at V and 0 bases at J, with 9 bases in the middle. The CDR3 is CASMGRLNTEAFF. As DNA, the CDR3 is TGTGCCAGTATGGGCAGATTGAACACTGAAGCTTTCTTT. The variable domain in full, completed from reference TRBV19 and TRBJ1-1, reads DGGITQSPKYLFRKEGQNVTLSCEQNLNHDAMYWYRQDPGQGLRLIYYSQIVNDFQKGDIAEGYSVSREKKESFPLTVTSAQKNPTAFYLCASMGRLNTEAFFGQGTRLTVV.

V and J are TRBV29-1 and TRBJ1-2; unclear D gene. The CDR3 totals 13 residues. Trimming cost V 2 bases and J 1 base, with 8 bases left between them. Germline V gene data show CDR1 as SQVTM and CDR2 as ANQGSEA. The chain's CDR3 is CSVEWAGNYGYTF. CDR3 nucleotide sequence: TGCAGCGTTGAATGGGCGGGTAACTATGGCTACACCTTC.

This sequence joins TRBV2 and TRBJ2-1; 12 bases map to TRBD2. V lost 5 bases to trimming and J lost 5 bases; unmatched junction nucleotides: 10. There are 17 residues in the CDR3. From germline, CDR1 is SNHLY and CDR2 FYNNEI. Written as DNA, the CDR3 is TGTGCCAGCAGTATCCCGACTAGCGGGAGTACTAACAATGAGCAGTTCTTC. As protein: CASSIPTSGSTNNEQFF.

The V call is TRBV30, the J call TRBJ1-2; the match to TRBD1 covers 9 bases. CDR1 GTSNPN and CDR2 SVGIG come from the germline V gene (reference sequence). V shed 1 base, J shed 7 bases, and the junction held 1 base outside the gene matches. This CDR3 region has 12 residues. CDR3 in DNA: TGTGCCTGGAGTGGGACAGGGGTTGGCTACACCTTC. It translates to CAWSGTGVGYTF.

This chain links TRBV6-6 with TRBJ2-7; D is ambiguous. Germline V lookup: CDR1 MNHNY, CDR2 SVGAGI (reference sequence). The CDR3 has 11 amino acids. The ends were cut back, 4 bases at V and 6 bases at J, with 7 bases in the middle. CDR3 loop: CASSSLAEQYF. CDR3 in DNA: TGTGCCAGCAGTTCCCTGGCCGAGCAGTACTTC.

This chain joins TRBV5-6 and TRBJ2-7; 14 bases fit TRBD2. Germline V CDR1 and CDR2: SGHDT, YYEEEE. The CDR3 runs 18 residues. Trimming removed 2 bases from V and 0 bases from J; junction bases left unmatched: 7. DNA of the CDR3: TGTGCCAGCAGCTTTTGGACTAGCGGGGGGTCTAGCTCCTACGAGCAGTACTTC. Protein: CASSFWTSGGSSSYEQYF. Together with reference TRBV5-6 and TRBJ2-7, the CDR3 gives the full variable domain: DAGVTQSPTHLIKTRGQQVTLRCSPKSGHDTVSWYQQALGQGPQFIFQYYEEEERQRGNFPDRFSGHQFPNYSSELNVNALLLGDSALYLCASSFWTSGGSSSYEQYFGPGTRLTVT.

This sequence joins TRBV7-9 and TRBJ2-5; TRBD2 agrees at 11 bases. The germline V gene has CDR1 SEHNR and CDR2 FQNEAQ (reference sequence). The V gene end was trimmed by 5 bases and the J gene end by 1 base; junction bases not matched to a gene: 6. The CDR3 is 16 amino acids. For the CDR3, the DNA is TGTGCCAGCAGCATGGCTAGCGGGAGGACCCAAGAGACCCAGTACTTC. Its protein product is CASSMASGRTQETQYF.

The chain recombines TRBV6-5 with TRBJ2-7; D perhaps matches TRBD1 (6 bases). The CDR3 is 16 residues long. Germline V gene sequence: CDR1 MNHEY, CDR2 SVGAGI. Trimming took off 0 bases at V and 2 bases at J, with 14 bases between the two ends. The CDR3 loop reads CASSYSPSRGTYEQYF. CDR3 in DNA: TGTGCCAGCAGTTACTCGCCTAGCAGGGGAACCTACGAGCAGTACTTC.